The TCR beta chain described here comes from a study of Ad26.COV2.S vaccination and SARS-CoV-2 variants. Looked up from germline, CDR1 is MNHEY and CDR2 is SVGEGT. The CDR3 runs 19 residues. Trimming removed 3 bases from V and 1 base from J, with 24 bases in between. Repertoires were generated with immunoSEQ multiplex PCR, while TCRdb's copy carries only in-frame clones and drops some. The table records approximately 150,000 clones, about nine tenths of them present only once. The study, taken as a whole, reports: Across vaccine and placebo recipients, the breadth of non-spike TCRs was similar.

About this clone: The antigen is undetermined.

Material: peripheral blood, obtained after recovery from COVID-19. J is TRBJ1-1 and V is TRBV6-2 or TRBV6-3; possibly TRBD1 for D (5 bases). The TCR sequence derives from a human donor who had recovered from COVID-19. Written as DNA, the CDR3 is TGTGCCAGCAGTTATCCACCGTCTGGGACGTCAGGACCGAACACTGAAGCTTTCTTT. Translation gives CASSYPPSGTSGPNTEAFF.